The rows below give T cell receptor beta chains drawn from one sample of a study of T-cell reconstitution after alpha-beta-depleted transplantation in children. One entry per CDR3 protein, called by TCRdb with MiXCR from the PCR reads. The profile covers around 200,000 distinct CDR3 sequences, with about 6.4% appearing a single time and 3% to 3.5% taken by the ten largest. Material: PBMCs from the stem cell graft donor, obtained from the stem cell graft. These receptors all stem from a human donor who donated a stem cell graft to a child with Wiskott-Aldrich syndrome. CDR3s include the opening cysteine and the closing phenylalanine or tryptophan. The D gene is left open where the match is weak. A row's size may be missing; if present it is once, few, many or a size class.

D	J	V	size	CDR3	DNA
TRBD1	TRBJ2-7	TRBV20-1	many	CSAQPPTGALVWQYF	TGCAGTGCCCAACCCCCGACAGGGGCATTGGTCTGGCAGTACTTC
.	TRBJ1-1	TRBV29-1	many	CSVQTGTEAFF	TGCAGCGTCCAAACCGGGACTGAAGCTTTCTTT
TRBD2	TRBJ2-1	TRBV20-1	many	CSAPSSGRPYNEQFF	TGCAGTGCTCCGTCTAGCGGGAGGCCCTACAATGAGCAGTTCTTC
TRBD2	TRBJ2-1	TRBV12-3/TRBV12-4	.	CASSKLAVLYNEQFF	TGTGCCAGCAGTAAACTAGCGGTCCTGTACAATGAGCAGTTCTTC
TRBD1	TRBJ1-5	TRBV9	many	CASSAGTGNQPQHF	TGTGCCAGCAGCGCCGGGACAGGAAATCAGCCCCAGCATTTT
.	TRBJ2-4	TRBV7-2	many	CASSSSREGNIQYF	TGTGCCAGCAGCTCTAGCCGGGAAGGCAACATTCAGTACTTC
.	TRBJ2-1	TRBV10-3	many	CAISPRLTPEQFF	TGTGCCATCAGCCCTCGCTTGACCCCTGAGCAGTTCTTC
.	TRBJ1-6	TRBV6-5	many	CASSSQGKNSPLHF	TGTGCCAGCAGTTCGCAGGGAAAGAATTCACCCCTCCACTTT
.	TRBJ2-7	TRBV6-5	many	CASSYRVSYEQYF	TGTGCCAGCAGTTACCGGGTTAGCTACGAGCAGTACTTC
.	TRBJ2-5	TRBV7-2	many	CASSYGGGGETQYF	TGTGCCAGCAGTTATGGAGGTGGAGGAGAGACCCAGTACTTC
.	TRBJ1-5	TRBV12-3/TRBV12-4	many	CASSFVSNQPQHF	TGTGCCAGCAGTTTTGTTAGCAATCAGCCCCAGCATTTT
.	TRBJ2-7	TRBV5-5	many	CASSFVAAEGYEQYF	TGTGCCAGCAGCTTTGTAGCGGCCGAAGGCTACGAGCAGTACTTC
.	TRBJ2-1	TRBV25-1	many	CASSDSGVNEQFF	TGTGCCAGCAGTGATTCAGGGGTAAATGAGCAGTTCTTC
TRBD1	TRBJ1-3	TRBV7-2	few	CASSIPGQGNTIYF	TGTGCCAGCAGCATTCCGGGACAGGGAAACACCATATATTTT
.	TRBJ2-2	TRBV25-1	many	CASRPIAGELFF	TGTGCCAGCAGGCCCATTGCTGGGGAGCTGTTTTTT
.	TRBJ2-1	TRBV5-4	.	CASSGRVAAYNEQFF	TGTGCCAGCAGCGGAAGAGTAGCGGCCTACAATGAGCAGTTCTTC
TRBD2	TRBJ2-7	TRBV5-1	few	CASRRIAGASSYEQYF	TGCGCCAGCAGACGTATAGCGGGTGCGAGCTCCTACGAGCAGTACTTC
.	TRBJ2-3	TRBV20-1	many	CSARKVITDTQYF	TGCAGTGCTAGAAAGGTCATCACAGATACGCAGTATTTT
.	TRBJ1-2	TRBV18	few	CASSPQGSDYGYTF	TGTGCCAGCTCACCACAGGGAAGCGACTATGGCTACACCTTC
TRBD2	TRBJ2-2	TRBV9	many	CASSVAPSGTGELFF	TGTGCCAGCAGCGTGGCGCCTAGCGGCACCGGGGAGCTGTTTTTT
TRBD1	TRBJ1-1	TRBV20-1	many	CSASPGTGDTEAFF	TGCAGTGCTAGCCCCGGGACAGGGGACACTGAAGCTTTCTTT
.	TRBJ2-3	TRBV5-5	many	CASSLYPGLVSTDTQYF	TGTGCCAGCAGCTTGTATCCAGGCCTCGTCAGCACAGATACGCAGTATTTT
.	TRBJ2-3	TRBV10-3	many	CAISSRLSTDTQYF	TGTGCCATCAGTTCGCGACTATCCACAGATACGCAGTATTTT
.	TRBJ2-3	TRBV7-9	many	CASNLWDTDTQYF	TGTGCCAGCAACTTATGGGATACAGATACGCAGTATTTT
TRBD2	TRBJ2-7	TRBV10-3	many	CAITSGLAGGPEQYF	TGTGCCATCACCTCGGGACTAGCGGGGGGGCCCGAGCAGTACTTC